Following are 18 T cell receptor beta chains from one sample sequenced in a study of blood T cell repertoires in COVID-19. Libraries were prepared by immunoSEQ multiplex PCR; TCRdb keeps only in-frame clonotypes and omits some of them. Here the sample spans 200,000 or so clones, about 84% being singletons. The sequenced sample was PBMCs or T cells enriched from blood (not recorded which). These TCRs come from a woman between 40 and 50 years old with acute COVID-19.

J is TRBJ1-1 and V is TRBV7-2; D uncertain. V lost 5 bases, J lost 0 bases, and 16 bases lay in between. This CDR3 comprises 16 residues. From germline, CDR1 is SGHTA and CDR2 FQGNSA. Here the CDR3 reads CASSADRVAMNTEAFF. In nucleotides, the CDR3 is TGTGCCAGCAGCGCAGACCGGGTCGCCATGAACACTGAAGCTTTCTTT.

This clone was observed a handful of times. The V call is TRBV29-1, the J call TRBJ1-3; TRBD1 might be the D (5 bases). Trimming left V 4 bases short and J 4 bases short, with 8 bases between. The CDR3 sequence is 12 residues long. CDR1 SQVTM and CDR2 ANQGSEA come from the germline V gene. In DNA form, the CDR3 reads TGCAGCGTTGGTAGGGGAGGAAACACCATATATTTT. Encoded protein: CSVGRGGNTIYF. Combining the CDR3 with reference TRBV29-1 and TRBJ1-3 gives the whole variable domain SAVISQKPSRDICQRGTSLTIQCQVDSQVTMMFWYRQQPGQSLTLIATANQGSEATYESGFVIDKFPISRPNLTFSTLTVSNMSPEDSSIYLCSVGRGGNTIYFGEGSWLTVV.

The rearrangement links TRBV6-2 or TRBV6-3 to TRBJ2-1; D possibly corresponds to TRBD1 (5 bases). CDR1 and CDR2 from the germline V gene are MNHEY and SVGEGT. The CDR3 is 14 residues long. V dropped 8 bases and J dropped 2 bases, with 13 bases sitting between them. DNA for the CDR3: TGTGCCAGCCGCCAAGGACAAACCTACAATGAGCAGTTCTTC. As protein: CASRQGQTYNEQFF.

The chain is built from TRBV11-3 and TRBJ1-1, with TRBD1 as a possible D gene (5 bases). The CDR3 is 13 residues long. CDR1 and CDR2 from the germline V gene are SGHNT and YENEEA. The V and J ends lost 5 bases and 0 bases respectively, with 7 bases between them. CDR3 residues: CASSDSLNTEAFF. CDR3 DNA sequence: TGTGCCAGCAGCGACAGCCTGAACACTGAAGCTTTCTTT.

This chain connects TRBV5-1 to TRBJ1-6; 7 positions match TRBD1. Germline V lookup: CDR1 SGHRS, CDR2 YFSETQ. The CDR3 consists of 14 residues. The junction had 5 bases not matched to a gene; V was cut back by 3 bases and J by 8 bases. CDR3 sequence reads: CASSSGTDHSPLHF. The CDR3 DNA follows: TGCGCCAGCAGCTCAGGGACAGACCATTCACCCCTCCACTTT.

The V call is TRBV28, the J call TRBJ2-3, with D possibly being TRBD2 (6 bases). Germline CDR1 and CDR2: MDHEN and SYDVKM. There are 14 residues in the CDR3. The V end lost 10 bases, the J end lost 7 bases, and 21 bases lay between the germline ends. The chain's CDR3 is CAIEGGVGRNTQYF. The CDR3 nucleotides read TGTGCCATCGAAGGCGGGGTAGGGCGGAATACGCAGTATTTT. Together with reference TRBV28 and TRBJ2-3, the CDR3 gives the full variable domain: DVKVTQSSRYLVKRTGEKVFLECVQDMDHENMFWYRQDPGLGLRLIYFSYDVKMKEKGDIPEGYSVSREKKERFSLILESASTNQTSMYLCAIEGGVGRNTQYFGPGTRLTVL.

In its sample, this clone was seen a few times. The V call is TRBV2, the J call TRBJ1-4, with D unresolved. The germline CDR1 and CDR2 sequences are SNHLY and FYNNEI. The CDR3 runs 14 residues. V lost 3 bases to trimming and J lost 7 bases, with 12 bases between them. This CDR3 is CASSELWGGEKLFF. The CDR3 DNA reads as TGTGCCAGCAGTGAGTTGTGGGGAGGTGAAAAACTGTTTTTT.

The count of this clone is one. The chain recombines TRBV7-9 with TRBJ1-1; D not resolved. With 6 bases removed from V and 1 base from J, the gap between germline ends came to 18 bases. Germline assignment: CDR1 SEHNR and CDR2 FQNEAQ (reference sequence). The CDR3 consists of 16 residues. CDR3 residues: CASSSIRGLTNTEAFF. As DNA, the CDR3 is TGTGCCAGCAGTTCAATACGAGGGCTGACGAACACTGAAGCTTTCTTT. The full variable domain, its missing parts supplied by reference TRBV7-9 and TRBJ1-1, is DTGVSQNPRHKITKRGQNVTFRCDPISEHNRLYWYRQTLGQGPEFLTYFQNEAQLEKSRLLSDRFSAERPKGSFSTLEIQRTEQGDSAMYLCASSSIRGLTNTEAFFGQGTRLTVV.

This clone was seen just once. The chain carries TRBV2 and TRBJ1-3; D remains unclear. The CDR3 sequence is 15 residues long. With 2 bases removed from V and 0 bases from J, the gap between germline ends came to 8 bases. The germline CDR1 and CDR2 sequences are SNHLY and FYNNEI. The CDR3 sequence: CASSESEVSGNTIYF. CDR3 nucleotides: TGTGCCAGCAGTGAAAGTGAGGTCTCTGGAAACACCATATATTTT.

The table lists this clone with many counts. This sequence joins TRBV5-4 and TRBJ1-2, with 8 bases that match TRBD1. The germline gives CDR1 SGHNT, CDR2 YYREEE (reference sequence). This CDR3 is built from 14 residues. The V gene end was trimmed by 4 bases and the J gene end by 5 bases; junction bases not matched to a gene: 7. The CDR3 DNA is TGTGCCAGCAGCGTAGGACAGGGATGGTATGGCTACACCTTC. Translating gives CASSVGQGWYGYTF.

V and J are TRBV9 and TRBJ2-3, with TRBD2 matching 7 bases. CDR3 length: 16 residues. V gave up 0 bases and J gave up 0 bases; unmatched junction bases: 4. Germline loops: CDR1 SGDLS, CDR2 YYNGEE. The CDR3 coding sequence is TGTGCCAGCAGCGTAGTCGATAGCGGGAGCACAGATACGCAGTATTTT. As protein: CASSVVDSGSTDTQYF.

J is TRBJ2-6 and V is TRBV27, with a possible D match to TRBD2 (6 bases). V lost 3 bases, J lost 1 base, and 13 bases lay in between. Germline V lookup: CDR1 MNHEY, CDR2 SMNVEV (reference sequence). CDR3 length: 17 amino acids. The CDR3 protein is CASSFGRRGSGANVLTF. CDR3 coding DNA: TGTGCCAGCAGTTTCGGTCGGCGGGGATCTGGGGCCAACGTCCTGACTTTC.

This rearrangement joins TRBV3-1 (or the pseudogene TRBV3-2) to TRBJ1-5; D remains ambiguous. Germline V CDR1 and CDR2: LGHDT, YNNKEL (reference sequence). V lost 1 base, J lost 7 bases, and 8 bases lay in between. The CDR3 contains 13 residues. CDR3 protein: CASSQGQKQPQHF. CDR3 coding DNA: TGTGCCAGCAGCCAAGGGCAGAAACAGCCCCAGCATTTT.

The chain uses TRBV6-1 and TRBJ2-7; 9 bases line up with TRBD2. The CDR3 totals 17 residues. Germline V gene lookup returns CDR1 MNHNS and CDR2 SASEGT. Germline trimming cut 2 bases from V and 0 bases from J; bases unmatched to any gene: 8. For the CDR3, the DNA is TGTGCCAGCAGTGAAAACATGCGGGGGGGGAACTCCTACGAGCAGTACTTC. Its translation is CASSENMRGGNSYEQYF.

The chain has TRBV5-1 and TRBJ1-2; possibly TRBD1 for D (6 bases). Germline CDR1 reads SGHRS; CDR2 reads YFSETQ. V gave up 5 bases and J gave up 2 bases, with 10 bases separating them. CDR3 length: 13 residues. The CDR3 loop reads CASRQGSNYGYTF. CDR3 nucleotides: TGCGCCAGCAGACAGGGTTCAAACTATGGCTACACCTTC.

This rearrangement joins TRBV5-1 to TRBJ1-1, with 7 bases fitting TRBD1. This CDR3 comprises 15 residues. The germline V gene encodes CDR1 SGHRS and CDR2 YFSETQ. Germline trimming cut 4 bases from V and 5 bases from J; bases unmatched to any gene: 11. CDR3 nucleotides: TGCGCCAGCAGCACCGATCGACAGGGTTTGACTGAAGCTTTCTTT. Translating gives CASSTDRQGLTEAFF.

The chain joins TRBV27 to TRBJ2-7; D may be TRBD2 (7 bases). Per the germline V gene, CDR1 is MNHEY and CDR2 is SMNVEV (reference sequence). The length of the CDR3 is 18 residues. V lost 3 bases and J lost 2, with 23 bases in between. This CDR3 is CASSLSVGAGAGTYEQYF. As DNA, the CDR3 is TGTGCCAGCAGTTTGTCAGTCGGGGCGGGGGCCGGAACCTACGAGCAGTACTTC.

The chain employs TRBV6-1 and TRBJ1-5, with 8 bases lining up with TRBD1. Trimming cost V 3 bases and J 6 bases; bases outside gene matches: 7. The CDR3 sequence is 15 residues long. CDR1 MNHNS and CDR2 SASEGT come from the germline V gene. The CDR3: CASSDIPGGPQPQHF. CDR3 bases: TGTGCCAGCAGTGACATTCCAGGGGGCCCTCAGCCCCAGCATTTT.